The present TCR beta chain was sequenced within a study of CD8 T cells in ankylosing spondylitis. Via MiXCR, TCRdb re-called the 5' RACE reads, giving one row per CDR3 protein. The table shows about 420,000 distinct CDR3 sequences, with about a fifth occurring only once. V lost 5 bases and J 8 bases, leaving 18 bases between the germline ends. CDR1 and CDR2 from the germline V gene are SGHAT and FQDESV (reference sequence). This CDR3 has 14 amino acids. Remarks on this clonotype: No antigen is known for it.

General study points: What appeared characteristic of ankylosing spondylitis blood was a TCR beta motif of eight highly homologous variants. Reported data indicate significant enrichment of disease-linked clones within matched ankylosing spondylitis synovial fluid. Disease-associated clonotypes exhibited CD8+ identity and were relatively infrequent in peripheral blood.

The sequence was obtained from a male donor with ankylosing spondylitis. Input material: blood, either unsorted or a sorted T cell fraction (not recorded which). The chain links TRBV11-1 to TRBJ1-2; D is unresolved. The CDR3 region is CASSPRVGRRGYTF. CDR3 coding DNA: TGTGCCAGCAGCCCCCGCGTGGGAAGGCGCGGCTACACCTTC.